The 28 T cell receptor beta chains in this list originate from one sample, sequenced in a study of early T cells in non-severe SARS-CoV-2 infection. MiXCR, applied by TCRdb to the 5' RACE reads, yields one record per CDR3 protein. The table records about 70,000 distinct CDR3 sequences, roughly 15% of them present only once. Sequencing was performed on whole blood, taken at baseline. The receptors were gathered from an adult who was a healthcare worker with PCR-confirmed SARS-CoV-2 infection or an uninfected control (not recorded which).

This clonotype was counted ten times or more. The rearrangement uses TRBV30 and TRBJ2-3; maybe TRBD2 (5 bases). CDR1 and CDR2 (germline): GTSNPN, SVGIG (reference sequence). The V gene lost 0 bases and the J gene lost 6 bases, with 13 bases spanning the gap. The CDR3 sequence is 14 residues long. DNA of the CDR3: TGTGCCTGGAGTGTTGGCGGGCCCGCCGATACGCAGTATTTT. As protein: CAWSVGGPADTQYF.

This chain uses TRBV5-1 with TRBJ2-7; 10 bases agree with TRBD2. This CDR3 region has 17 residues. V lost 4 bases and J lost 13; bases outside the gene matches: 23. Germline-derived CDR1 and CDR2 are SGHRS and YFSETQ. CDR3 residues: CASSGEPSGTSARGIYF. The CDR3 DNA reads TGCGCCAGCAGCGGGGAACCTTCCGGGACTAGCGCGAGAGGCATATACTTC.

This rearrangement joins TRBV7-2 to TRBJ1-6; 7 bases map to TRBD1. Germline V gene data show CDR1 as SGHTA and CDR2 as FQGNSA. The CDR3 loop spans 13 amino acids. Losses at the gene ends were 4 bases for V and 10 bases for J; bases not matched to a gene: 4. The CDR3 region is CASSSDRRSPLHF. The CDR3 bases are TGTGCCAGCAGCTCGGACAGGCGATCACCCCTCCACTTT.

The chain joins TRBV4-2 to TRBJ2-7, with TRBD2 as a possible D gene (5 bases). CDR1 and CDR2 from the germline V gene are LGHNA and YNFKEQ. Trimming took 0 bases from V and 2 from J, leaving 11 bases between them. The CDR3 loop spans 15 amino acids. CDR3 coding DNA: TGTGCCAGCAGCCAAGAGGTCCCGGGAACCTACGAGCAGTACTTC. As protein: CASSQEVPGTYEQYF.

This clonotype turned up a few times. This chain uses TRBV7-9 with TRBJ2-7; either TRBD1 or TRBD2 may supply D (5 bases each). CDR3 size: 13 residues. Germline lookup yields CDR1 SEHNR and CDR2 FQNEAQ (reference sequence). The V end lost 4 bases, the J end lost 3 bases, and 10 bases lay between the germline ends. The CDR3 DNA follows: TGTGCCAGCAGCTCCGGGGACCGCTACGAGCAGTACTTC. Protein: CASSSGDRYEQYF.

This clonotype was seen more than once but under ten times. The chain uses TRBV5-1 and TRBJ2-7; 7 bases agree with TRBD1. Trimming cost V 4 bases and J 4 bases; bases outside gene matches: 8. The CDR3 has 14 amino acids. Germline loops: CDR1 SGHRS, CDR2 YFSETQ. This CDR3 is CASSLRDSLYEQYF. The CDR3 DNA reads TGCGCCAGCAGCCTCCGGGACAGCCTTTACGAGCAGTACTTC.

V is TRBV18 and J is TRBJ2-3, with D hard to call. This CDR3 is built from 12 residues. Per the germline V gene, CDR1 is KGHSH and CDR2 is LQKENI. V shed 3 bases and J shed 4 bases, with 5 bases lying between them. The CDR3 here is CASSPGADTQYF. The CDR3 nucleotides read TGTGCCAGCTCACCCGGCGCAGATACGCAGTATTTT.

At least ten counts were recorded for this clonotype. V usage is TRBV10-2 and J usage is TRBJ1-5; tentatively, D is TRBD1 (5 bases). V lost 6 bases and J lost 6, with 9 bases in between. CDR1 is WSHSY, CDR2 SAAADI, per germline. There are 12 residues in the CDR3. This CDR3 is CASSPGFQPQHF. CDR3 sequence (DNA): TGCGCCAGCAGCCCAGGGTTTCAGCCCCAGCATTTT.

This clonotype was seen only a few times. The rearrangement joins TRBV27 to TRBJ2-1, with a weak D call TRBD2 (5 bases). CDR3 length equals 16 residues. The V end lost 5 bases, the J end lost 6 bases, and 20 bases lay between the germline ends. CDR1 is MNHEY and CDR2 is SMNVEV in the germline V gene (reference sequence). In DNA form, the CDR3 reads TGTGCCAGCAGTCCCGAGTCTAGCAGGTGGGCCAATGAGCAGTTCTTC. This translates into CASSPESSRWANEQFF.

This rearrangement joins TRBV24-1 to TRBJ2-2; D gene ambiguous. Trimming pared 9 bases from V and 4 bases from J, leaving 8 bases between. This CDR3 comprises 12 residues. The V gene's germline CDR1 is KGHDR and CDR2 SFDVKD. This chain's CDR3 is CATLDPTGELFF. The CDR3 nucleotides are TGTGCCACCCTAGATCCCACCGGGGAGCTGTTTTTT.

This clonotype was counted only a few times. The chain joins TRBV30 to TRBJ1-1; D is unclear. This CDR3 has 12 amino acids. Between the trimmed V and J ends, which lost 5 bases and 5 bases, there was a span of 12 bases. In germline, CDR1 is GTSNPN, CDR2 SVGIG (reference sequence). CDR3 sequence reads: CAWGKGTTEAFF. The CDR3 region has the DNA TGTGCCTGGGGGAAGGGAACAACTGAAGCTTTCTTT.

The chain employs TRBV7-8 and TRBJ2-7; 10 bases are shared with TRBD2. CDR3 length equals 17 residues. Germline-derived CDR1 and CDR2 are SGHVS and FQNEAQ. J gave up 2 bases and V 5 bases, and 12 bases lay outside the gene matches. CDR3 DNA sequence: TGTGCCAGCAGCCCCTTTAGGGTAGCGGGAGGAACCTACGAGCAGTACTTC. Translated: CASSPFRVAGGTYEQYF. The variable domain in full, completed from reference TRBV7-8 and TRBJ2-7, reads GAGVSQSPRYKVAKRGQDVALRCDPISGHVSLFWYQQALGQGPEFLTYFQNEAQLDKSGLPSDRFFAERPEGSVSTLKIQRTQQEDSAVYLCASSPFRVAGGTYEQYFGPGTRLTVT.

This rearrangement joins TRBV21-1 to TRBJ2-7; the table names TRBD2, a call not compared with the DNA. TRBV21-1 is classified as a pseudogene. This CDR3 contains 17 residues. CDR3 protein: CASSPSSGWGVNYEQYF. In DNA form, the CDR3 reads TGTGCCAGCAGCCCCTCCTCCGGTTGGGGGGTGAATTACGAGCAGTACTTC.

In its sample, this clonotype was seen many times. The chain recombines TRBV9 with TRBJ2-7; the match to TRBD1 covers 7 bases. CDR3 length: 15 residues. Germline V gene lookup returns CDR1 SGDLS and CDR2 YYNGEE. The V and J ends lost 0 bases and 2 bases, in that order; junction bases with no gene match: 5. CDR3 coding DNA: TGTGCCAGCAGCGTAGCGGTGGGACAGACCTACGAGCAGTACTTC. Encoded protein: CASSVAVGQTYEQYF.

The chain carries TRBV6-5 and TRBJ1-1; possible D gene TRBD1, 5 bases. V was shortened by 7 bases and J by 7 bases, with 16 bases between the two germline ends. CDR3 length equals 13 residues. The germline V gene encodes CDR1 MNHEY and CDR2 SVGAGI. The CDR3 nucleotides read TGTGCCAGCACCAGGGACCGCTCGGGTGAAGCTTTCTTT. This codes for CASTRDRSGEAFF.

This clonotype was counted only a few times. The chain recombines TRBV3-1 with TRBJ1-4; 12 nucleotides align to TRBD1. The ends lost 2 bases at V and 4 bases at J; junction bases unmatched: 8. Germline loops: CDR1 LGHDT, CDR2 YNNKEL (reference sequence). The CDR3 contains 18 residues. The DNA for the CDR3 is TGTGCCAGCAGCCAACGCCGGGACAGGGGGCATCATAATGAAAAACTGTTTTTT. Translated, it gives CASSQRRDRGHHNEKLFF.

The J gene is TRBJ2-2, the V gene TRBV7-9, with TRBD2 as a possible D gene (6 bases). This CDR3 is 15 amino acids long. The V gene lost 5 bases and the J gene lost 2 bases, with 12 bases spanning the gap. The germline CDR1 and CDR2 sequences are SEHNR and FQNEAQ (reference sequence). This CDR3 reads CASSPGSENTGELFF. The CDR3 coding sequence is TGTGCCAGCAGCCCCGGGAGTGAAAACACCGGGGAGCTGTTTTTT.

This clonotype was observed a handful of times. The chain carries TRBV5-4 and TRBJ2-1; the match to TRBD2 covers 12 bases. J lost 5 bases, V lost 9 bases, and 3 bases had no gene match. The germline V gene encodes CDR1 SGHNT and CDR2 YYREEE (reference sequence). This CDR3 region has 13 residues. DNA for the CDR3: TGTGCCACTACTAGCGGGAGGAACAATGAGCAGTTCTTC. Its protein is CATTSGRNNEQFF.

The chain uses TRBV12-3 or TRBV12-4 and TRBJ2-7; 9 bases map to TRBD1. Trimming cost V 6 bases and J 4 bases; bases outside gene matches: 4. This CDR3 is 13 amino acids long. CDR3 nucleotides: TGTGCCAGCAGCGGGGACAGGGTTTACGAGCAGTACTTC. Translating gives CASSGDRVYEQYF.

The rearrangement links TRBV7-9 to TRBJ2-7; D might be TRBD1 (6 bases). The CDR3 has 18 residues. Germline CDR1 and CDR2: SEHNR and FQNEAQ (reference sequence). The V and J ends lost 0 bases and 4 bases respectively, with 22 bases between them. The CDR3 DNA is TGTGCCAGCAGCTTAGCGAATCTCCGGGACACACAACGATACGAGCAGTACTTC. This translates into CASSLANLRDTQRYEQYF.

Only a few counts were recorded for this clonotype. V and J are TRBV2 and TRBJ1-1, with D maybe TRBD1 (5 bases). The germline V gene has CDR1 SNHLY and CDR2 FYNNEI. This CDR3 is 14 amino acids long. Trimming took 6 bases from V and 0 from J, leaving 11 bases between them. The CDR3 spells CASRRDSMNTEAFF. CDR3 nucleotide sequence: TGTGCCAGCAGGAGGGACTCCATGAACACTGAAGCTTTCTTT.

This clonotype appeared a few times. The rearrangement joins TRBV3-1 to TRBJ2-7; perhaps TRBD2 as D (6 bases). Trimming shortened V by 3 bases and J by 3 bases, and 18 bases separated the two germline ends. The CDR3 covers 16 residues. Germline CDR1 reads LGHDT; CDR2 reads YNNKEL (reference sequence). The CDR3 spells CASSQEGGTPLYEQYF. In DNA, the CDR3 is TGTGCCAGCAGCCAGGAAGGAGGGACTCCGCTCTACGAGCAGTACTTC.

CDR3 nucleotides: TGTGCCAGCAGTGACTCTAGCACCGGGGAGCTGTTTTTT. This encodes CASSDSSTGELFF. The rearrangement joins TRBV6-4 to TRBJ2-2; D unclear. The germline CDR1 and CDR2 sequences are MRHNA and SNTAGT. The ends were cut back, 0 bases at V and 4 bases at J, with 3 bases in the middle. The CDR3 is 13 amino acids.

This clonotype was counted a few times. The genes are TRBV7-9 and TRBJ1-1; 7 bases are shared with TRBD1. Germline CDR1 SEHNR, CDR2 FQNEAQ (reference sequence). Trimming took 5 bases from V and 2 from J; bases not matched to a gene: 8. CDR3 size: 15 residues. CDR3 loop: CASSPRQGPNTEAFF. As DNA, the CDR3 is TGTGCCAGCAGCCCCCGACAGGGCCCCAACACTGAAGCTTTCTTT.

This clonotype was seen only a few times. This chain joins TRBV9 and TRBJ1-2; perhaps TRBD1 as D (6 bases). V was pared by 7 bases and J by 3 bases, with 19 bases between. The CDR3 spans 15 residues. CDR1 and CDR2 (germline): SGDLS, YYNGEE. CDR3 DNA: TGTGCCAGCTCCCCGTCCGGGCAGGGGTACTATGGCTACACCTTC. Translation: CASSPSGQGYYGYTF.

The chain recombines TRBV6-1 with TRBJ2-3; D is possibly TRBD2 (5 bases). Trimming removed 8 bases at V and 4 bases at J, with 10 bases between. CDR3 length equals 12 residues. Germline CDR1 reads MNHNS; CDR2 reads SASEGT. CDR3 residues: CASGSIADTQYF. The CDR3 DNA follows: TGTGCCAGCGGGAGTATAGCAGATACGCAGTATTTT.

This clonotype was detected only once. CDR3 residues: CASSLNALRGQETQYF. DNA of the CDR3: TGCGCCAGCAGCTTGAACGCGTTACGGGGCCAAGAGACCCAGTACTTC. This chain uses TRBV5-1 with TRBJ2-5; D might be TRBD2 (5 bases). Germline lookup yields CDR1 SGHRS and CDR2 YFSETQ. This CDR3 region has 16 residues. V lost 1 base, J lost 1 base, and 14 bases lay in between.

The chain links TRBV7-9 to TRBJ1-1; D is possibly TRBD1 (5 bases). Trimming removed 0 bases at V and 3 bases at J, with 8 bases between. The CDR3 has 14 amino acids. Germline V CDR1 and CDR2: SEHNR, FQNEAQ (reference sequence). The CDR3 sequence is CASSLAGRDTEAFF. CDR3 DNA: TGTGCCAGCAGCTTAGCCGGCAGGGACACTGAAGCTTTCTTT.